This is a list of T cell receptor beta chains from one sample in a study of PD-L1 blockade in urothelial cancer. Libraries were prepared by immunoSEQ multiplex PCR; TCRdb keeps only in-frame clonotypes and omits some of them. The profile shows about 38,000 clones, roughly 80% of them singletons. The sequences come from PBMCs, collected around atezolizumab (anti-PD-L1) treatment. Receptors originate from a man at least 80 years old with urothelial cancer. Each CDR3 is given with its conserved first and last residue. D genes are given only for firm matches. Where a row states a size, it is once, few, many or the class of an expanded clone; other rows omit it.

len,d_gene,j_gene,v_gene,abundance,CDR3nt,CDR3aa
12,NA,TRBJ2-2,TRBV28,NA,TGTGCCAGCCCGTCTAACACCGGGGAGCTGTTTTTT,CASPSNTGELFF
15,TRBD2,TRBJ2-3,TRBV29-1,NA,TGCAGCGCCCGCTTAGCGGGAGGGACCACAGATACGCAGTATTTT,CSARLAGGTTDTQYF
15,NA,TRBJ1-4,TRBV6-1,NA,TGTGCCAGCAGTGAAAATCCTGGGAGTAATGAAAAACTGTTTTTT,CASSENPGSNEKLFF
13,NA,TRBJ1-1,TRBV30,NA,TGTGCCTGGAGTGTTAGTAGCCGGGTAGAAGCTTTCTTT,CAWSVSSRVEAFF
15,TRBD1,TRBJ1-5,TRBV27,few,TGTGCCAGCAGTCCCCGACAGGGTAGCAATCAGCCCCAGCATTTT,CASSPRQGSNQPQHF
16,TRBD2,TRBJ2-1,TRBV11-3,once,TGTGCCAGCAGCTCCTCCGGGAGGAGCTCCTACAATGAGCAGTTCTTC,CASSSSGRSSYNEQFF
15,TRBD2,TRBJ2-3,TRBV6-6,few,TGTGCCAGCAGTTATACGGCTAGCGGGTTGGATACGCAGTATTTT,CASSYTASGLDTQYF
15,TRBD1,TRBJ1-1,TRBV15,NA,TGTGCCACCAGCAGTCCGGACAGGGGATTTAAGGAAGCTTTCTTT,CATSSPDRGFKEAFF
15,NA,TRBJ2-7,TRBV6-5,NA,TGTGCCAGCCGCCGCGCAGGCCTTAGCTCCTACGAGCAGTACTTC,CASRRAGLSSYEQYF
13,NA,TRBJ2-3,TRBV5-1,once,TGCGCCAGCAGCTTGGGGAGGGCAGATACGCAGTATTTT,CASSLGRADTQYF
17,TRBD2,TRBJ2-3,TRBV9,NA,TGTGCCAGCGGAACGGGGGGGGGACTAGCGGGGACAGATACGCAGTATTTT,CASGTGGGLAGTDTQYF
15,TRBD1,TRBJ1-5,TRBV19,NA,TGTGCCAGTACGAAGGACAGGAGGATCAATCAGCCCCAGCATTTT,CASTKDRRINQPQHF
12,NA,TRBJ2-1,TRBV12-5,NA,TGTGCTAGTGGTTTGTACTCCGGGGAGCAGTTCTTC,CASGLYSGEQFF
13,NA,TRBJ2-3,TRBV4-3,once,TGCGCCAGCAGCCAAGGAGGTTCAGATACGCAGTATTTT,CASSQGGSDTQYF
16,TRBD1,TRBJ2-1,TRBV12-5,NA,TGTGCTAGTGGTTTGTACCCACAGGGGACACACAATGAGCAGTTCTTC,CASGLYPQGTHNEQFF
11,NA,TRBJ2-7,TRBV20-1,medium-sized,TGCAGTGCTAGGGAGGTCTACGAGCAGTACTTC,CSAREVYEQYF
14,NA,TRBJ2-1,TRBV6-1,NA,TGTGCCAGCAGTGAAACAGGGACGTACAATGAGCAGTTCTTC,CASSETGTYNEQFF
18,TRBD1,TRBJ2-6,TRBV18,NA,TGTGCCAGCTCACCAACAGGACAGGGCCGCTCTGGGGCCAACGTCCTGACTTTC,CASSPTGQGRSGANVLTF
16,TRBD1,TRBJ2-1,TRBV19,NA,TGTGCCAGTAGTACCCGAGGACAGGGCTCATACAATGAGCAGTTCTTC,CASSTRGQGSYNEQFF
15,TRBD1,TRBJ2-7,TRBV7-8,NA,TGTGCCAGCAGCTCGGGACAGACGAGCTCCTACGAGCAGTACTTC,CASSSGQTSSYEQYF
15,TRBD1,TRBJ2-7,TRBV2,NA,TGTGCCAGCAGTTTAGGACAGGGGGCCGCCTACGAGCAGTACTTC,CASSLGQGAAYEQYF
13,TRBD1,TRBJ2-7,TRBV27,once,TGTGCCAGCAGGCGGACAGGCCCCTACGAGCAGTACTTC,CASRRTGPYEQYF